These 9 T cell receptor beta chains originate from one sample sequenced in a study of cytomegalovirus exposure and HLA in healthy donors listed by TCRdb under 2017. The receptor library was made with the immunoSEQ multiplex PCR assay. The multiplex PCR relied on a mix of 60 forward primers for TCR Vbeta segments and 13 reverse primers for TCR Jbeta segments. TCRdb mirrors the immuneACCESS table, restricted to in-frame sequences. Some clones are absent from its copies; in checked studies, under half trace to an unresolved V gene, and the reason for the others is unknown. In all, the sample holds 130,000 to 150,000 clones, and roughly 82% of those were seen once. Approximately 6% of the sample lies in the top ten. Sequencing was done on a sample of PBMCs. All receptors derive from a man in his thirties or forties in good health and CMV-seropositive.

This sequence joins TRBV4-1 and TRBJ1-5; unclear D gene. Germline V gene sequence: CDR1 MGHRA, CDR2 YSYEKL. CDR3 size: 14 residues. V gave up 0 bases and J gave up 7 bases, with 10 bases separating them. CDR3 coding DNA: TGCGCCAGCAGCCAAGAAACGAGGGCCCAGCCCCAGCATTTT. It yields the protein CASSQETRAQPQHF.

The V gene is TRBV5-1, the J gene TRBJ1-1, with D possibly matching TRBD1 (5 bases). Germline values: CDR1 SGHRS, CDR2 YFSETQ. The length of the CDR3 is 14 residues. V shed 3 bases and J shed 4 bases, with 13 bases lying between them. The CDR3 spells CASSWYRGSTEAFF. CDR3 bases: TGCGCCAGCAGCTGGTATAGGGGCAGCACTGAAGCTTTCTTT.

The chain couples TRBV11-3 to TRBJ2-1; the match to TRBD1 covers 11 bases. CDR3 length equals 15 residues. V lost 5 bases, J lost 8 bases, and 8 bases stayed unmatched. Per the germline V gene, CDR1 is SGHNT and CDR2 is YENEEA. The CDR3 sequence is CASSPRTGGGDEQFF. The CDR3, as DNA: TGTGCCAGCAGCCCTCGGACAGGGGGCGGCGATGAGCAGTTCTTC.

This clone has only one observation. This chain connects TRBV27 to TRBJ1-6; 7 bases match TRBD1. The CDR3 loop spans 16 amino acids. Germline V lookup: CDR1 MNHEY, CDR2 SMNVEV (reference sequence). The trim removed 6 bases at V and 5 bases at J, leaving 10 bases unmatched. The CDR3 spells CASRSFDRANNSPLHF. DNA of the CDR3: TGTGCCAGCAGGTCTTTCGACAGGGCTAATAATTCACCCCTCCACTTT.

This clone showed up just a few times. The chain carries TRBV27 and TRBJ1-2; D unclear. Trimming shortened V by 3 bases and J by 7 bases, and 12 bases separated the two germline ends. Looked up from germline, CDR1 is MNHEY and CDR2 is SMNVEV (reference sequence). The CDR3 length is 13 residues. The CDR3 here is CASSFAGVGGYTF. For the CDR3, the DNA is TGTGCCAGCAGTTTTGCCGGGGTTGGTGGCTACACCTTC.

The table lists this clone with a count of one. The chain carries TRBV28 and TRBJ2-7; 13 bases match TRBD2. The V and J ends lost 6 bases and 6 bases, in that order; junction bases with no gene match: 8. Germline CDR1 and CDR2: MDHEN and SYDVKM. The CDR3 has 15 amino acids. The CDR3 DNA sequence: TGTGCCAGCAGGCCCGGACTAGCGGGAGTACGCGAGCAGTACTTC. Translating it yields CASRPGLAGVREQYF.

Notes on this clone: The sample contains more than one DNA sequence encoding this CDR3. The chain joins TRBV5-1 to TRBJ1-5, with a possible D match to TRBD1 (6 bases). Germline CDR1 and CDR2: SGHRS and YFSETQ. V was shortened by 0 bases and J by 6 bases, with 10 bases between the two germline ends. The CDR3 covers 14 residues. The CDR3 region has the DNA TGCGCCAGCAGCTTGGGCCAGGGGATTCAGCCCCAGCATTTT. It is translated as CASSLGQGIQPQHF.

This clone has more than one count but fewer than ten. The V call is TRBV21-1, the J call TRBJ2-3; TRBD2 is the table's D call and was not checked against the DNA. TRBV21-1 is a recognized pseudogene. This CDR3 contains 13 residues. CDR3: CASSKVYLDTQYF. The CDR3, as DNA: TGTGCCAGCAGCAAAGTATATCTAGATACGCAGTATTTT.

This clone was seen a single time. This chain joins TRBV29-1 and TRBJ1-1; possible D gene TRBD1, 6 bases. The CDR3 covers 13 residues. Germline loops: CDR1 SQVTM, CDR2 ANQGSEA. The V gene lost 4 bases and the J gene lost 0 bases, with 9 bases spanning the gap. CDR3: CSVGGLMNTEAFF. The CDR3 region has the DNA TGCAGCGTTGGGGGGCTAATGAACACTGAAGCTTTCTTT.